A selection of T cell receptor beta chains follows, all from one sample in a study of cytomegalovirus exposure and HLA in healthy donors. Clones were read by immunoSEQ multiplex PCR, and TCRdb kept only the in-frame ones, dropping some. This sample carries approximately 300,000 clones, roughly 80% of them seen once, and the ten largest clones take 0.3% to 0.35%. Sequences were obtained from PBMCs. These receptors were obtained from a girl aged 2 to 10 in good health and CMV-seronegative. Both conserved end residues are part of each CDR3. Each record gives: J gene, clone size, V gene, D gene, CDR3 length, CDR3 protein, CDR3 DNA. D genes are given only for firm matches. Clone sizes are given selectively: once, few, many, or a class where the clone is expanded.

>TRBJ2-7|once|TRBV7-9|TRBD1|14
CASSTRDRSYEQYF
TGTGCCAGCAGCACCCGGGACAGAAGCTACGAGCAGTACTTC
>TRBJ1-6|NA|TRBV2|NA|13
CAGFNSYFEPLHF
TGTGCCGGCTTTAATTCTTATTTTGAACCCCTCCACTTT
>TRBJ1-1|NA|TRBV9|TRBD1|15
CASSPRGDRGTEAFF
TGTGCCAGCAGCCCCCGGGGGGACAGGGGAACTGAAGCTTTCTTT
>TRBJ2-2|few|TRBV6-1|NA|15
CASSEDRVNTGELFF
TGTGCCAGCAGTGAAGACAGGGTGAACACCGGGGAGCTGTTTTTT
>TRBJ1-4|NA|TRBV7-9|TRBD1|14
CASSPGQAWEKLFF
TGTGCCAGCAGCCCGGGACAGGCTTGGGAAAAACTGTTTTTT
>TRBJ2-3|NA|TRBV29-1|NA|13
CSVEVTSTDTQYF
TGCAGCGTTGAAGTGACTAGCACAGATACGCAGTATTTT
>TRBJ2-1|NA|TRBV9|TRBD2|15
CASSVAGLADNEQFF
TGTGCCAGCAGCGTAGCCGGTCTAGCGGACAATGAGCAGTTCTTC
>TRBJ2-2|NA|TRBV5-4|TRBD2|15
CASSFGTKNTGELFF
TGTGCCAGCAGCTTCGGGACTAAGAACACCGGGGAGCTGTTTTTT
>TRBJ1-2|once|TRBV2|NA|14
CASSERRNSYGYTF
TGTGCCAGCAGTGAACGGCGGAATTCCTATGGCTACACCTTC
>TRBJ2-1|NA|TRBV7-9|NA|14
CASSPSGGHNEQFF
TGTGCCAGCAGCCCCTCGGGGGGCCACAATGAGCAGTTCTTC
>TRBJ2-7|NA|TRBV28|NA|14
CASSFSGGIYEQYF
TGTGCCAGCAGTTTTTCCGGGGGTATCTACGAGCAGTACTTC
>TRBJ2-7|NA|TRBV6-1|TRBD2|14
CASERRGGSYEQYF
TGTGCCAGCGAGAGGCGGGGGGGATCCTACGAGCAGTACTTC
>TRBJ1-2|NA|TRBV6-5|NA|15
CASSNRGGGDYGYTF
TGTGCCAGCAGCAACCGGGGGGGTGGGGACTATGGCTACACCTTC
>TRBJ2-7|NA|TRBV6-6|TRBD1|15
CASSYPIQGAYEQYF
TGTGCCAGCAGTTACCCGATACAGGGGGCCTACGAGCAGTACTTC
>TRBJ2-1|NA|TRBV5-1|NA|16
CASSFSLGSSYNEQFF
TGCGCCAGCAGCTTTAGTCTCGGGTCCTCCTACAATGAGCAGTTCTTC
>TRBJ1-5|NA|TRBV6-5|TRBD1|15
CASRTDGTVLQPQHF
TGTGCCAGCAGAACCGACGGGACAGTCTTGCAGCCCCAGCATTTT
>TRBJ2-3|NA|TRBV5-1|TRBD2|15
CASSLPRGNTDTQYF
TGCGCCAGCAGCTTGCCGCGGGGGAACACAGATACGCAGTATTTT
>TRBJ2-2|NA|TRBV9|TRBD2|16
CASSVGAGAHTGELFF
TGTGCCAGCAGCGTAGGAGCGGGAGCGCACACCGGGGAGCTGTTTTTT
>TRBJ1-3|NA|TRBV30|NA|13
CACPGAEGNTIYF
TGTGCCTGCCCAGGGGCGGAGGGAAACACCATATATTTT
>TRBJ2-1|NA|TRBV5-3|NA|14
CARSLQGNYNEQFF
TGTGCCAGAAGCTTGCAGGGCAACTACAATGAGCAGTTCTTC
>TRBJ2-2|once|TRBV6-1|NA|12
CASRKGAGELFF
TGTGCCAGCAGGAAGGGAGCCGGGGAGCTGTTTTTT
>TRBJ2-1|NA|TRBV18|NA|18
CASSEEVAAISSYNEQFF
TGTGCCAGCTCGGAGGAAGTAGCGGCCATCAGCTCCTACAATGAGCAGTTCTTC
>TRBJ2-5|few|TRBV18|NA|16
CASSPRPNRIPETQYF
TGTGCCAGCTCACCTCGCCCTAACAGGATTCCAGAGACCCAGTACTTC
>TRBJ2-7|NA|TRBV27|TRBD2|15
CASSLVGTSYYEQYF
TGTGCCAGCAGTTTAGTCGGGACTAGTTACTACGAGCAGTACTTC
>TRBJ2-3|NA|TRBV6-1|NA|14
CASGRTGSADTQYF
TGTGCCAGCGGTAGAACAGGGAGCGCAGATACGCAGTATTTT
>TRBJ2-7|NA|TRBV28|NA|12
CASSLEKYEQYF
TGTGCCAGCAGCTTAGAGAAGTACGAGCAGTACTTC
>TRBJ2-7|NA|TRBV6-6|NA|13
CASSGTPSYEQYF
TGTGCCAGCAGCGGGACACCCTCCTACGAGCAGTACTTC
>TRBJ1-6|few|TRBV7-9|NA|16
CASSPSPGDLNSPLHF
TGTGCCAGCAGCCCCAGCCCGGGAGACCTCAATTCACCCCTCCACTTT
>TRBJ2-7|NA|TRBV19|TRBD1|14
CASAPTGRVWEQYF
TGTGCCAGTGCTCCGACAGGGAGAGTTTGGGAGCAGTACTTC
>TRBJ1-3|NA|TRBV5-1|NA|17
CASSLTRPGVGENTIYF
TGCGCCAGCAGCCTGACCCGCCCAGGGGTCGGTGAAAACACCATATATTTT
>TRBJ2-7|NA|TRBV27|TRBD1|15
CASSLSWGQANEQYF
TGTGCCAGCAGTTTATCGTGGGGACAGGCCAACGAGCAGTACTTC
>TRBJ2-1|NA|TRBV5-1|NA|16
CASSPDAVLSYNEQFF
TGCGCCAGCAGCCCTGATGCAGTCCTGTCCTACAATGAGCAGTTCTTC
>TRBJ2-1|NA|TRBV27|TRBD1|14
CASSAPGTGDEQFF
TGTGCCAGCAGTGCTCCCGGGACAGGGGATGAGCAGTTCTTC
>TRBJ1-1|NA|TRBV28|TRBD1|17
CASRLLFRGRSHTEAFF
TGTGCCAGCAGGCTCCTGTTCAGGGGGCGAAGTCACACTGAAGCTTTCTTT
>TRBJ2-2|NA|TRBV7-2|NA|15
CASSFKTRNTGELFF
TGTGCCAGCAGCTTTAAGACTAGGAACACCGGGGAGCTGTTTTTT
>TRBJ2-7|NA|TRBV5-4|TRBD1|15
CASSWARQGANEQYF
TGTGCCAGCAGCTGGGCCCGACAGGGTGCCAACGAGCAGTACTTC
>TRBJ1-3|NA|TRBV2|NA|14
CASNYGGAGNTIYF
TGTGCCAGCAACTACGGGGGGGCTGGAAACACCATATATTTT
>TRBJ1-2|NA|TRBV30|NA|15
CAWSPLAGQGNGYTF
TGTGCCTGGAGTCCCTTGGCGGGGCAAGGTAATGGCTACACCTTC
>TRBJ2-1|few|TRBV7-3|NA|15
CASSFLGGSGNEQFF
TGTGCCAGCAGCTTTCTCGGAGGGAGCGGTAATGAGCAGTTCTTC
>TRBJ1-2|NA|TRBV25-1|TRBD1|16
CASSDSGGGVIYGYTF
TGTGCCAGCAGTGACTCAGGGGGCGGCGTAATCTATGGCTACACCTTC
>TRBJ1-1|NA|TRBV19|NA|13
CASSPSRATEAFF
TGTGCCAGTAGCCCGAGCAGGGCCACTGAAGCTTTCTTT
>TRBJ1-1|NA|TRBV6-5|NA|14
CASSYAGVGTEAFF
TGTGCCAGCAGTTACGCGGGGGTTGGAACTGAAGCTTTCTTT
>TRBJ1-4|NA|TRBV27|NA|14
CASRKGGESEKLFF
TGTGCCAGCAGGAAGGGAGGGGAGAGTGAAAAACTGTTTTTT
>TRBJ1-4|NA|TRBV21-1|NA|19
CASSKGGGAGYDGNEKLFF
TGTGCCAGCAGCAAAGGGGGCGGGGCAGGGTATGATGGTAATGAAAAACTGTTTTTT
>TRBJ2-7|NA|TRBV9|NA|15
CASSAVPFRRAEQYF
TGTGCCAGCAGCGCCGTCCCATTCCGGCGGGCCGAGCAGTACTTC
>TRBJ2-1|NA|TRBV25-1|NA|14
CASSAPGVGNEQFF
TGTGCCAGCAGTGCGCCAGGGGTGGGGAATGAGCAGTTCTTC
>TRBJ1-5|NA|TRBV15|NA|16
CATSRDRISDNQPQHF
TGTGCCACCAGCAGAGATCGAATTAGTGACAATCAGCCCCAGCATTTT
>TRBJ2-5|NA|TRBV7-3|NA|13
CASSLERGWSQYF
TGTGCCAGCAGCTTAGAGAGAGGTTGGAGCCAGTACTTC